This T cell receptor (beta chain) was found in a study of PD-L1 blockade in urothelial cancer. CDR3 length: 14 amino acids. Germline trimming cut 3 bases from V and 7 bases from J; bases unmatched to any gene: 5. Germline V gene data show CDR1 as SGHRS and CDR2 as YFSETQ. This clone was observed a single time. The method was immunoSEQ multiplex PCR; TCRdb's version includes in-frame clones alone and lacks a portion of them. The sample holds about 72,000 clones; less than 90% are singletons and the top ten take 4.7%. The sequencing here drew on PBMCs, taken around atezolizumab (anti-PD-L1) treatment. This sequence originates from a man between 65 and 85 years old with urothelial cancer. The chain joins TRBV5-1 to TRBJ2-4; 9 bases match TRBD1. In DNA form, the CDR3 reads TGCGCCAGCAGCTCCGGGACAGGGAGGAACATTCAGTACTTC. It yields the protein CASSSGTGRNIQYF.